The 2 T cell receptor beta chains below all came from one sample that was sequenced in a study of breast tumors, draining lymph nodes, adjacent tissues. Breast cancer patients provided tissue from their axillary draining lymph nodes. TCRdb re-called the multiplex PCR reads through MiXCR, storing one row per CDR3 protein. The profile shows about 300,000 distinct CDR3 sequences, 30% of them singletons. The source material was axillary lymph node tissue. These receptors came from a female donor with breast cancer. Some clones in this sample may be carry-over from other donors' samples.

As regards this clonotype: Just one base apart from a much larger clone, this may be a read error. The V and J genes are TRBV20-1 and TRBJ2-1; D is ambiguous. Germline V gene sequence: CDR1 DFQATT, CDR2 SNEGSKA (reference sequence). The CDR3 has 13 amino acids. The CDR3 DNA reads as TGCAGTGCTAACCCGGGCGGTTACAATGAGCAGCTCTTC. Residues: CSANPGGYNEQLF.

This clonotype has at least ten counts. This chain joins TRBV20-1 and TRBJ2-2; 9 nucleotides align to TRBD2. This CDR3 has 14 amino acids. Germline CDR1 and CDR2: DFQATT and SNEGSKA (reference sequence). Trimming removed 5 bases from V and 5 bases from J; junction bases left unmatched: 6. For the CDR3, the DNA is TGCAGTGCTTCTACAGCGGGAGGTACCGGGGAGCTGTTTTTT. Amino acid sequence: CSASTAGGTGELFF.